This T cell receptor beta chain was documented in a study of shared clonotypes between healthy human individuals. CD45RO-negative, CCR7-selected cells formed the naive CD8 fraction, which excluded terminally differentiated effector memory CD45RA+ cells. The CDR3 contains 14 residues. CDR1 is SGHDT, CDR2 YYEEEE, per germline. Trimming took 4 bases from V and 6 from J; bases not matched to a gene: 9. Using immunoSEQ multiplex PCR, the repertoire was profiled, and TCRdb retains in-frame clones only, with some absent. The sample shows roughly 2.1 million clones, 93% of them seen only once. The source material was naive CD8+ T cells from PBMCs. The TCR was taken from a man aged 18 to 30 in good health. Some clones in this sample may be carry-over from other donors' samples. The chain links TRBV5-6 to TRBJ2-7; 8 bases map to TRBD1. The CDR3 nucleotides are TGTGCCAGCAGCGGAGGGACAGGCGGGATCGAGCAGTACTTC. Amino acids: CASSGGTGGIEQYF.